What follows is one T cell receptor beta chain and its context. Its specificity is unknown. TCR beta CDR3 sequences were amplified from RNA transcripts. The study used the HTBI primer set for a first-round RT-PCR of the TCR CDR3. From the multiplex PCR reads, TCRdb called clonotypes with MiXCR, one entry per CDR3 protein. The data contain over 700,000 distinct CDR3 sequences, around a sixth of them singletons. Reasons for excluding patients were uncontrolled infection, other autoimmune disease, pregnancy or lactation. Clinicians diagnosed patients from clinical symptoms, serum thyroxine and TRAb, thyroid ultrasound and orbital computed tomography. This record belongs to a study of T cells in Graves' hyperthyroidism and ophthalmopathy. Study-level findings and limits: Patients with ophthalmopathy were separated from those with stable hyperthyroidism by a 13 V-J model. Most thyroid clonotypes expanded above 0.001 appeared in blood too.

Trimming removed 4 bases from V and 7 bases from J; junction bases left unmatched: 3. The CDR3 has 13 amino acids. Germline loops: CDR1 LNHDA, CDR2 SQIVND (reference sequence). The origin of this receptor is a woman in her fifties or sixties with Graves' hyperthyroidism that later progressed to Graves' ophthalmopathy. The chain carries TRBV19 and TRBJ2-2, with 7 bases lining up with TRBD1. Material: blood. CDR3: CASSNRGSGELFF. The CDR3 bases are TGTGCCAGTAGTAACAGGGGTAGCGGGGAGCTGTTTTTT.